The 23 T cell receptor beta chains below were found in one sample sequenced in a study of early T cells in non-severe SARS-CoV-2 infection. Using its own MiXCR run on the 5' RACE reads, TCRdb lists one record per CDR3 protein. The sample comprises around 68,000 distinct CDR3 sequences, about 12% of which are singletons, and about 1.3% rests with the top ten. The sequencing used whole blood, collected at baseline. These receptors were collected from an adult who was a healthcare worker with PCR-confirmed SARS-CoV-2 infection or an uninfected control (not recorded which).

This clonotype has a handful of counts. The V call is TRBV20-1, the J call TRBJ2-3; D call uncertain. The V gene's germline CDR1 is DFQATT and CDR2 SNEGSKA (reference sequence). The V and J ends lost 5 bases and 2 bases respectively, with 5 bases between them. The CDR3 consists of 11 residues. The CDR3 coding sequence is TGCAGTGCTCTAAACACAGATACGCAGTATTTT. It encodes CSALNTDTQYF.

This clonotype appeared many times. This rearrangement joins TRBV29-1 to TRBJ1-1, with D possibly TRBD1 on 5 matching bases. The CDR3 is 12 residues long. The germline gives CDR1 SQVTM, CDR2 ANQGSEA. V lost 7 bases to trimming and J lost 7 bases, with 16 bases between them. The CDR3 bases are TGCAGCGAAGAAGGGGATTCCGGTGAAGCTTTCTTT. Its translation is CSEEGDSGEAFF.

CDR3 in amino acids: CASTPDGGAGELFF. For the CDR3, the DNA is TGTGCCAGCACCCCCGACGGCGGGGCCGGGGAGCTGTTTTTT. The chain links TRBV6-1 to TRBJ2-2; maybe TRBD2 (6 bases). The CDR3 covers 14 residues. V lost 7 bases, J lost 6 bases, and 15 bases lay in between. From germline, CDR1 is MNHNS and CDR2 SASEGT.

The chain has TRBV6-2 or TRBV6-3 and TRBJ1-1; 7 positions match TRBD1. The CDR3 contains 18 residues. Trimming took 0 bases from V and 7 from J; bases not matched to a gene: 17. Germline V lookup: CDR1 MNHEY, CDR2 SVGEGT. The CDR3, as DNA: TGTGCCAGCAGTTACTCGATATTCCGAAACAGGGGTGTCATTGAAGCTTTCTTT. It yields the protein CASSYSIFRNRGVIEAFF.

This chain joins TRBV29-1 and TRBJ2-5, with D maybe TRBD1 (6 bases). V was shortened by 4 bases and J by 2 bases, with 14 bases between the two germline ends. The CDR3 loop spans 14 amino acids. Germline CDR1 reads SQVTM; CDR2 reads ANQGSEA. Here the CDR3 reads CSVAWTVRQETQYF. The CDR3 bases are TGCAGCGTTGCTTGGACAGTGAGACAAGAGACCCAGTACTTC.

This clonotype occurred a few times. The CDR3 spells CASSLEGHNEQFF. The CDR3 nucleotides are TGTGCCAGCAGCTTGGAAGGGCACAATGAGCAGTTCTTC. The chain is built from TRBV5-4 and TRBJ2-1; D is ambiguous. The CDR3 length is 13 residues. The germline gives CDR1 SGHNT, CDR2 YYREEE (reference sequence). Trimming left V 0 bases short and J 5 bases short, with 6 bases between.

This rearrangement joins TRBV10-1 to TRBJ2-1; 11 nucleotides line up with TRBD1. The V gene's germline CDR1 is WNHNN and CDR2 SYGVQD (reference sequence). The CDR3 is 13 residues long. The junction had 8 bases not matched to a gene; V was cut back by 5 bases and J by 14 bases. CDR3 sequence (DNA): TGCGCCAGCAGTCACCCTCGGACAGGGGGCAAGTTCTTC. It yields the protein CASSHPRTGGKFF.

V gene TRBV7-9 combines with J gene TRBJ1-2, with D uncertain. V dropped 6 bases and J dropped 0 bases, with 8 bases sitting between them. CDR3 length: 13 amino acids. CDR1 and CDR2 (germline): SEHNR, FQNEAQ (reference sequence). The CDR3 nucleotides are TGTGCCAGCAGTTCGGCTTCTAACTATGGCTACACCTTC. This translates into CASSSASNYGYTF.

In DNA, the CDR3 is TGTGCCACCAGTGATCCCCGGACAGGGCATTACGAGCAGTACTTC. The encoded protein is CATSDPRTGHYEQYF. V is TRBV24-1 and J is TRBJ2-7; 8 nucleotides line up with TRBD1. Germline CDR1 KGHDR, CDR2 SFDVKD. J was trimmed by 4 bases and V by 3 bases; bases with no gene match: 7. The CDR3 length is 15 residues.

The sample holds many counts of this clonotype. The V and J genes are TRBV2 and TRBJ2-3, with D uncertain. This CDR3 spans 15 amino acids. With 3 bases removed from V and 0 bases from J, the gap between germline ends came to 10 bases. The germline V gene encodes CDR1 SNHLY and CDR2 FYNNEI. CDR3 DNA sequence: TGTGCCAGCAGTGATGTTACGGATAGCACAGATACGCAGTATTTT. This codes for CASSDVTDSTDTQYF. Full variable domain (rest looked up from reference TRBV2 and TRBJ2-3): EPEVTQTPSHQVTQMGQEVILRCVPISNHLYFYWYRQILGQKVEFLVSFYNNEISEKSEIFDDQFSVERPDGSNFTLKIRSTKLEDSAMYFCASSDVTDSTDTQYFGPGTRLTVL.

The chain employs TRBV12-3 or TRBV12-4 and TRBJ1-6; D not certain. This CDR3 contains 11 residues. V shed 7 bases and J shed 5 bases, with 3 bases lying between them. The CDR3 sequence is CASTDNSPLHF. The CDR3 nucleotides are TGTGCCAGCACCGATAATTCACCCCTCCACTTT.

The V gene is TRBV3-1, the J gene TRBJ2-6; D gene uncertain. Per the germline V gene, CDR1 is LGHDT and CDR2 is YNNKEL (reference sequence). V was cut by 1 base and J by 3 bases, with 4 bases left in between. The CDR3 runs 14 residues. CDR3 DNA sequence: TGTGCCAGCAGCCAAGGTTTTGGGGCCAACGTCCTGACTTTC. Translated, it gives CASSQGFGANVLTF.

The sample holds many counts of this clonotype. The chain joins TRBV20-1 to TRBJ1-1; unclear D gene. Germline CDR1 reads DFQATT; CDR2 reads SNEGSKA (reference sequence). CDR3 length: 14 amino acids. Trimming removed 0 bases at V and 0 bases at J, with 8 bases between. CDR3 DNA sequence: TGCAGTGCTAGAGAGAGGACGGTGAACACTGAAGCTTTCTTT. It yields the protein CSARERTVNTEAFF.

This clonotype showed up just a few times. This chain uses TRBV7-9 with TRBJ2-1; D uncertain. The CDR3 runs 13 residues. Trimming removed 5 bases from V and 3 bases from J, with 8 bases in between. The germline gives CDR1 SEHNR, CDR2 FQNEAQ (reference sequence). This CDR3 is CASSLEFYNEQFF. For the CDR3, the DNA is TGTGCCAGCAGCCTCGAGTTCTACAATGAGCAGTTCTTC. Full variable domain (missing parts from reference TRBV7-9 and TRBJ2-1): DTGVSQNPRHKITKRGQNVTFRCDPISEHNRLYWYRQTLGQGPEFLTYFQNEAQLEKSRLLSDRFSAERPKGSFSTLEIQRTEQGDSAMYLCASSLEFYNEQFFGPGTRLTVL.

This clonotype was detected only a few times. The chain uses TRBV14 and TRBJ2-3; tentatively, D is TRBD2 (6 bases). CDR3 length equals 18 residues. Germline V gene lookup returns CDR1 SGHDN and CDR2 FVKESK. Trimming removed 1 base from V and 5 bases from J, with 22 bases in between. CDR3 residues: CASSQVGWVAALGDTQYF. CDR3 DNA: TGTGCCAGCAGCCAAGTTGGTTGGGTAGCGGCCCTCGGAGATACGCAGTATTTT.

This clonotype was observed a handful of times. CDR3 in DNA: TGTGCCAGCAGTTCCGACAGTTCAATTTCCAAAAACATTCAGTACTTC. Residues: CASSSDSSISKNIQYF. This rearrangement joins TRBV28 to TRBJ2-4; TRBD1 is a possible D gene (5 bases). V lost 4 bases, J lost 2 bases, and 15 bases lay in between. Germline-derived CDR1 and CDR2 are MDHEN and SYDVKM. The CDR3 sequence is 16 residues long.

This clonotype was seen at least ten times. Here the CDR3 reads CASGPARNSPLHF. DNA for the CDR3: TGTGCTAGTGGTCCCGCGCGGAATTCACCCCTCCACTTT. The gene calls are TRBV12-5 and TRBJ1-6; no clear D gene. V lost 5 bases to trimming and J lost 7 bases, with 9 bases between them. From germline, CDR1 is LGHNT and CDR2 FRNRAP. This CDR3 comprises 13 residues.

This clonotype was detected a few times. CDR3 in amino acids: CASSELAVYEQYF. The CDR3 region has the DNA TGCGCCAGCAGTGAGTTGGCAGTCTACGAGCAGTACTTC. This chain joins TRBV10-2 and TRBJ2-7; D gene ambiguous. V shed 1 base and J shed 3 bases, with 7 bases lying between them. Germline V gene data show CDR1 as WSHSY and CDR2 as SAAADI. The CDR3 is 13 residues long.

This clonotype was found a few times. The chain links TRBV6-4 to TRBJ2-3; the D is unclear. Looked up from germline, CDR1 is MRHNA and CDR2 is SNTAGT. The CDR3 is made up of 14 amino acids. The ends were cut back, 6 bases at V and 2 bases at J, with 12 bases in the middle. Here the CDR3 reads CASSPWALTDTQYF. The CDR3 nucleotides read TGTGCCAGCAGCCCCTGGGCCCTCACAGATACGCAGTATTTT.

This chain connects TRBV7-9 to TRBJ2-2; no reliable D call. In germline, CDR1 is SEHNR, CDR2 FQNEAQ (reference sequence). The CDR3 consists of 12 residues. Trimming shortened V by 4 bases and J by 4 bases, and 4 bases separated the two germline ends. CDR3 sequence (DNA): TGTGCCAGCAGCTCTTTCACCGGGGAGCTGTTTTTT. Its protein product is CASSSFTGELFF.

This clonotype was found many times. The rearrangement links TRBV5-1 to TRBJ2-3, with D possibly being TRBD2 (6 bases). This CDR3 contains 17 residues. Trimming stripped 2 bases from V and 3 bases from J, with 19 bases between. Germline loops: CDR1 SGHRS, CDR2 YFSETQ. CDR3: CASSLQASRSGTDTQYF. In nucleotides, the CDR3 is TGCGCCAGCAGCTTACAGGCGTCGAGGAGCGGGACAGATACGCAGTATTTT.

This clonotype came up many times. The chain carries TRBV6-2 or TRBV6-3 and TRBJ1-5; TRBD1 might be the D (6 bases). This CDR3 spans 13 amino acids. Germline-derived CDR1 and CDR2 are MNHEY and SVGEGT. V was cut by 6 bases and J by 8 bases, with 14 bases left in between. CDR3 protein: CASRGAREKPQHF. DNA for the CDR3: TGTGCCAGCAGGGGGGCCAGGGAAAAGCCCCAGCATTTT.

This clonotype was seen repeatedly, ten times or more. The chain is built from TRBV27 and TRBJ1-1; TRBD1 is a possible D gene (5 bases). The CDR3 length is 13 residues. Germline V gene data show CDR1 as MNHEY and CDR2 as SMNVEV (reference sequence). V shed 5 bases and J shed 3 bases, with 10 bases lying between them. CDR3 amino acids: CASSGWGYTEAFF. DNA for the CDR3: TGTGCCAGCAGTGGCTGGGGGTACACTGAAGCTTTCTTT.